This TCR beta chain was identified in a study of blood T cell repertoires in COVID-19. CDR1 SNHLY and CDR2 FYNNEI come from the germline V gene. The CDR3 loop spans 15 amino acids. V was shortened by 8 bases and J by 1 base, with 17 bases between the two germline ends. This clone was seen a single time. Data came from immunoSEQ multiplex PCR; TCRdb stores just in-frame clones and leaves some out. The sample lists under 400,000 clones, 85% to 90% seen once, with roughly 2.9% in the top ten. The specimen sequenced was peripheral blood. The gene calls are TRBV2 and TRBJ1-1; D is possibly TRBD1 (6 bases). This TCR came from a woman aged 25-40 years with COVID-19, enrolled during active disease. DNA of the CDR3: TGTGCCAGCGGGCAGTTCACAGGGCCGAACACTGAAGCTTTCTTT. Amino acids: CASGQFTGPNTEAFF.